These 4 T cell receptor beta chains came from one sample sequenced in a study of tumor and adjacent non-tumor tissue in lung cancer. The library came from three nested PCR rounds adapted from ARM-PCR protocols. A single record per CDR3 protein comes from TCRdb applying MiXCR to the multiplex PCR reads. The sample contains 120,000 or so distinct CDR3 sequences, 66% of which appear only once. RNA was extracted from bulk tissue without any cell sorting. Sequencing input: lung tumor tissue. The source of these receptors is a man aged 25-45 years with non-small cell lung cancer.

A remark on this clonotype: The junction shows a germline mismatch at one end, possibly a read error. J is TRBJ2-2 and V is TRBV29-1; TRBD2 might be the D (6 bases). This CDR3 spans 16 amino acids. Germline-derived CDR1 and CDR2 are SQVTM and ANQGSEA. CDR3 coding DNA: TGCAGCGTTGAAGGGAGGGGATTAGCGAATACCGGGGATCTGTTTTTT. Protein product: CSVEGRGLANTGDLFF.

This clonotype was seen ten or more times. The genes are TRBV6-6 and TRBJ1-2; D is ambiguous. V was clipped by 6 bases and J by 7 bases, with 15 bases between them. Germline CDR1 and CDR2: MNHNY and SVGAGI (reference sequence). The CDR3 is 13 residues long. The CDR3 coding sequence is TGTGCCAGCAGGAGTGAAGGGAACGGTGGCTACACCTTC. It encodes CASRSEGNGGYTF.

Worth noting for this clonotype: A much larger clonotype is one base distant, so this may be a read error. The chain employs TRBV6-5 and TRBJ2-7; 9 bases match TRBD1. CDR3 length: 14 residues. Trimming cost V 10 bases and J 6 bases; bases outside gene matches: 13. CDR1 and CDR2 (germline): MNHEY, SVGAGI. The CDR3 spells CANRFTGGPFEQYF. The CDR3 bases are TGTGCCAACAGGTTTACAGGGGGCCCTTTCGAGCAGTACTTC.

CDR3 coding DNA: TGTGCCAGCAGTTGGGTGCTCAGGGGCTCCTACGAGCAGTACTTC. Translating it yields CASSWVLRGSYEQYF. The chain couples TRBV7-8 to TRBJ2-7, with TRBD1 as a possible D gene (6 bases). Germline loops: CDR1 SGHVS, CDR2 FQNEAQ. V lost 6 bases to trimming and J lost 0 bases, with 15 bases between them. This CDR3 contains 15 residues.